This TCR beta chain was documented in a study of cytomegalovirus exposure and HLA in healthy donors. Study findings and constraints: From TCR beta sequences, most subjects' HLA-A and HLA-B alleles were reportedly predicted accurately.

Use of 60 Vbeta and 13 Jbeta primers characterized the PCR. Assay: immunoSEQ multiplex PCR; the TCRdb copy retains only in-frame clones and omits some. Of 200,000 to 250,000 clones in the sample, over 80% are singletons; the top ten hold 0.71%. The CDR3 has 13 residues. CDR1 is SNHLY, CDR2 FYNNEI, per germline. With 7 bases removed from V and 4 bases from J, the gap between germline ends came to 14 bases. A remark on this clone: The antigen is not known.

Input material: PBMCs. The sequence came from a boy aged 2-15 years in good health and CMV-seronegative. The chain links TRBV2 to TRBJ2-7; TRBD1 is a possible D gene (5 bases). DNA for the CDR3: TGTGCCAGCAACGGCAGGGTCGGATACGAGCAGTACTTC. Protein: CASNGRVGYEQYF.